This TCR beta chain stems from a study of T-cell reconstitution after alpha-beta-depleted transplantation in children. The CDR3 has 13 amino acids. Trimming shortened V by 8 bases and J by 8 bases, and 16 bases separated the two germline ends. In germline, CDR1 is MDHEN, CDR2 SYDVKM. Unique molecular identifiers were used in preparing the TCRbeta library. TCRdb re-called the PCR reads with MiXCR, one entry per CDR3 protein. Of just under 350,000 distinct CDR3 sequences in the sample, roughly 15% are singletons; the top ten hold around 38%. The chain couples TRBV28 to TRBJ1-3; D unresolved. This receptor was obtained from a male patient between 2 and 15 years old who had a stem cell transplant for acute lymphoblastic leukemia, so the T cells may come from the graft donor. The source was PBMCs, mostly from graft donor cells, collected 360 days after TCRalphabeta/CD19-depleted stem cell transplant. CDR3 protein: CASLRAASDTIYF. The CDR3 coding sequence is TGTGCCAGCCTAAGGGCTGCTTCAGACACCATATATTTT.